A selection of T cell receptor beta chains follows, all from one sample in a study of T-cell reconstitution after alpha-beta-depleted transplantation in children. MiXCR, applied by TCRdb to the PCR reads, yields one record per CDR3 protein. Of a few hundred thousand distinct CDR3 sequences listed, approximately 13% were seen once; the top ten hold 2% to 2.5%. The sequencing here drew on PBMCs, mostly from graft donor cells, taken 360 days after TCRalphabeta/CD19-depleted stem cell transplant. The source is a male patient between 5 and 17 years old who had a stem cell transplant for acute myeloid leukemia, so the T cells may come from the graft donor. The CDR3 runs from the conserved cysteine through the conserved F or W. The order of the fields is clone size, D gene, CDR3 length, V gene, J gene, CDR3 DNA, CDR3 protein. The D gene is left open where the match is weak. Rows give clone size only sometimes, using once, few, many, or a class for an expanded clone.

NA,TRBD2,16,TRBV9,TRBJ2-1,TGTGCCAGCAGCCCCTTTTCCCGAGGGAGGGGAAATGAGCAGTTCTTC,CASSPFSRGRGNEQFF
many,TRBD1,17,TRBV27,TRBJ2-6,TGTGCCAGCAGACCCGGGACAGCCCTTTCTGGGGCCAACGTCCTGACTTTC,CASRPGTALSGANVLTF
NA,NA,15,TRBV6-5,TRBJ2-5,TGTGCCAGCAGTTACTTCAGGGAGTACCAAGAGACCCAGTACTTC,CASSYFREYQETQYF
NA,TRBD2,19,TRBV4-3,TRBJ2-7,TGCGCCAGCAGCCAAGGTTGGGGGGTTTCGACTAGCGGCCCCTACGAGCAGTACTTC,CASSQGWGVSTSGPYEQYF
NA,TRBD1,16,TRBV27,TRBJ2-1,TGTGCCAGCAGTGACCTAGTAGGGACAGACTACAATGAGCAGTTCTTC,CASSDLVGTDYNEQFF
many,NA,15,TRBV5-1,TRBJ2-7,TGCGCCAGCAGTCCTGTAAGGGGCACACGCTACGAGCAGTACTTC,CASSPVRGTRYEQYF
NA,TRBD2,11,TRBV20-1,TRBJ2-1,TGCAGTGCTAGACTGGGGCTAGCGGGGTTCTTC,CSARLGLAGFF
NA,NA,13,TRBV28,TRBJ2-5,TGTGCCAGCAGTTTTTCAGGGGGGAAGACCCAGTACTTC,CASSFSGGKTQYF
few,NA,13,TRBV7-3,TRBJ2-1,TGTGCCAGCAGATCGGGCCTCGTGGGCGAGCAGTTCTTC,CASRSGLVGEQFF
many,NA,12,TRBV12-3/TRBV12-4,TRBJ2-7,TGTGCCAGCAGTTTGGTACCACACGAGCAGTACTTC,CASSLVPHEQYF
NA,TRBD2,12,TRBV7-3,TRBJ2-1,TGTGCCAGCAGCTTCGGGACTAGTGAGCAGTTCTTC,CASSFGTSEQFF
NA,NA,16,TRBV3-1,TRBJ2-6,TGTGCCAGCAGCCCCGGTGTGCACTCTGGGGCCAACGTCCTGACTTTC,CASSPGVHSGANVLTF
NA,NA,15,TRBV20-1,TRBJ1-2,TGCAGTGCTAGAGGGACAGACGCTTCTAACTATGGCTACACCTTC,CSARGTDASNYGYTF
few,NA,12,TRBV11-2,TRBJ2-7,TGTGCCAGCAGCTTTGCGCTCCGCGAGCAGTACTTC,CASSFALREQYF
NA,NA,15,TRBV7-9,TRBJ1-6,TGTGCCAGCAGCTTCATGGTGGGGGATAATTCACCCCTCCACTTT,CASSFMVGDNSPLHF
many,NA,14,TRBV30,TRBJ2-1,TGTGCCTGGACCCCCCGGGCAGTCTCCAATGAGCAGTTCTTC,CAWTPRAVSNEQFF
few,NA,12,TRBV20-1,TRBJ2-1,TGCAGTGCCTTCGGGGACATAAATGAGCAGTTCTTC,CSAFGDINEQFF
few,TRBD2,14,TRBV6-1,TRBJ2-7,TGTGCCAGCACGGGACTAGCGGGAGATTACGAGCAGTACTTC,CASTGLAGDYEQYF
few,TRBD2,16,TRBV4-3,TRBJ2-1,TGCGCCAGCAGCCCCCAAGCGGGAGGCACCTACAATGAGCAGTTCTTC,CASSPQAGGTYNEQFF
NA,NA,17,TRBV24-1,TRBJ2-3,TGTGCCACCAGTGGCCCTCAGGGGGGGACTCTCACAGATACGCAGTATTTT,CATSGPQGGTLTDTQYF